This TCR beta chain originates from a study of OX40 agonist ivuxolimab in advanced cancers. About the research overall: Allowance was made for prior anti-PD-1, anti-PD-L1 or anti-CTLA-4 therapy, and about 44% had some. The study, taken as a whole, reports: Clonal expansion was seen in CD4+ and CD8+ blood T cells by week 6 at 0.1 to 3.0 mg/kg.

TCRdb keeps only in-frame clones here, not all; method: immunoSEQ multiplex PCR. The data contain approximately 50,000 clones, around four fifths of them singletons. The study sampled blood at baseline, cycle 4 day 1, and cycle 7 day 1. To note about this clone: Its antigen is undetermined.

Sequenced here: CD4+ or CD8+ T cells sorted from blood, sampled in a trial of the OX40 agonist ivuxolimab. The TCR comes from an adult with an advanced solid tumor such as melanoma, head and neck, liver or kidney cancer.

DNA of the CDR3: TGCAGCGTTGAAGGGGACAGGGGGGTAGAGGAAAAACTGTTTTTT. This codes for CSVEGDRGVEEKLFF. The chain employs TRBV29-1 and TRBJ1-4; 11 bases are shared with TRBD1. The V segment lost 1 base and the J segment 8 bases; nucleotides outside the gene matches: 6. The V gene's germline CDR1 is SQVTM and CDR2 ANQGSEA. This CDR3 has 15 residues.